Below, 2 T cell receptor beta chains from the same sample are listed, as sequenced in a study of T-cell reconstitution after alpha-beta-depleted transplantation in children. TCRbeta library construction was performed incorporating unique molecular identifiers. TCRdb itself ran the PCR reads through MiXCR, one entry per CDR3 protein. The table includes about 240,000 distinct CDR3 sequences, roughly 24% detected once. Source: PBMCs, taken before TCRalphabeta/CD19-depleted stem cell transplant. The receptors stem from a girl aged 2 to 9 with Fanconi anemia, due to receive a stem cell transplant.

In its sample, this clonotype was seen a few times. This chain connects TRBV30 to TRBJ1-6; 10 bases align to TRBD1. The CDR3 contains 14 residues. Germline V gene sequence: CDR1 GTSNPN, CDR2 SVGIG (reference sequence). V shed 6 bases and J 9 bases; nucleotides not matched to a gene: 8. This chain's CDR3 is CACIPGQGSSPLHF. The DNA for the CDR3 is TGTGCCTGCATCCCGGGACAGGGGAGTTCACCCCTCCACTTT. Filled out from reference TRBV30 and TRBJ1-6, the complete variable domain reads SQTIHQWPATLVQPVGSPLSLECTVEGTSNPNLYWYRQAAGRGLQLLFYSVGIGQISSEVPQNLSASRPQDRQFILSSKKLLLSDSGFYLCACIPGQGSSPLHFGNGTRLTVT.

This clonotype has at least ten counts. The chain joins TRBV15 to TRBJ2-3; 7 positions agree with TRBD1. From germline, CDR1 is LNHNV and CDR2 YYDKDF (reference sequence). This CDR3 region has 16 residues. The V gene end was trimmed by 0 bases and the J gene end by 1 base; junction bases not matched to a gene: 4. This CDR3 reads CATSRDRQGGTDTQYF. DNA for the CDR3: TGTGCCACCAGCAGAGATAGACAGGGTGGCACAGATACGCAGTATTTT.